The present entry profiles one TCR beta chain with its context. The antigen is unknown. This entry is derived from a study of CD8+ T cells in alopecia areata. TCR sequencing used cDNA made by reverse transcription of extracted RNA. The method was immunoSEQ multiplex PCR; TCRdb's version includes in-frame clones alone and lacks a portion of them. The table includes under 65,000 clones, around 47% detected once. Whole-study results and caveats: Normal-skin resident alphabeta T cells also appear among scalp sample sequences. Higher clonality was seen in lesional scalp than in normal scalp, especially in alopecia totalis/universalis.

The CDR3 length is 15 residues. Germline trimming cut 3 bases from V and 3 bases from J; bases unmatched to any gene: 3. Germline V lookup: CDR1 SGHTA, CDR2 FQGNSA. PBMCs yielded sorted CD4+ and CD8+ T cells. The sample was NKG2D-low CD8+ T cells sorted from blood. This TCR was sampled from a human donor with alopecia areata. The chain is built from TRBV7-2 and TRBJ2-2, with 8 bases that match TRBD2. CDR3 nucleotides: TGTGCCAGCAGCTTGGGACTAGTTGACACCGGGGAGCTGTTTTTT. Translation gives CASSLGLVDTGELFF.